One and the same sample provided the 28 T cell receptor beta chains below, sequenced in a study of chemoradiotherapy in HPV16-positive cancers. Assay: immunoSEQ multiplex PCR; the TCRdb copy retains only in-frame clones and omits some. The sample shows some 25,000 clones, roughly 95% of them seen only once. Sample acquisition took place from a patient who underwent chemoradiotherapy. Receptors originate from a human donor with HPV-associated anogenital cancer.

J is TRBJ1-2 and V is TRBV28; D unresolved. V lost 10 bases and J 2 bases, leaving 8 bases between the germline ends. Germline-derived CDR1 and CDR2 are MDHEN and SYDVKM. The CDR3 extends over 11 amino acids. CDR3 protein: CATNSNYGYTF. CDR3 bases: TGTGCCACCAATTCGAACTATGGCTACACCTTC.

The rearrangement joins TRBV4-1 to TRBJ2-1; D is unresolved. CDR1 is MGHRA and CDR2 is YSYEKL in the germline V gene. Trimming took 4 bases from V and 5 from J, leaving 21 bases between them. The length of the CDR3 is 17 residues. CDR3 nucleotides: TGCGCCAGCAGCCCAAATAGCCAGAAGAAGATCAACAATGAGCAGTTCTTC. Protein: CASSPNSQKKINNEQFF.

The CDR3 DNA sequence: TGTGCCAGCAGCTTAGCGCAGGGGAACACTGAAGCTTTCTTT. Translation gives CASSLAQGNTEAFF. The chain carries TRBV13 and TRBJ1-1; D possibly corresponds to TRBD1 (5 bases). Trimming took 1 base from V and 1 from J, leaving 7 bases between them. Germline values: CDR1 PRHDT, CDR2 FYEKMQ (reference sequence). This CDR3 comprises 14 residues.

The V gene is TRBV5-8, the J gene TRBJ2-7; TRBD1 matches at 7 bases. The germline gives CDR1 SGHTS, CDR2 YDEGEE. Unmatched junction bases numbered 9, after V lost 4 bases and J lost 2 bases. CDR3 length equals 15 residues. CDR3 coding DNA: TGTGCCAGCAGCCCCCAGGACAGGAGAACCTACGAGCAGTACTTC. It codes for CASSPQDRRTYEQYF.

For the CDR3, the DNA is TGTGCCACTCAAGGCAGGGAGGAGAGCGGGGAGCTGTTTTTT. Residues: CATQGREESGELFF. The gene calls are TRBV6-5 and TRBJ2-2, with D maybe TRBD2 (6 bases). Germline values: CDR1 MNHEY, CDR2 SVGAGI. The CDR3 contains 14 residues. V lost 10 bases and J 7 bases, leaving 19 bases between the germline ends.

The chain recombines TRBV7-2 with TRBJ1-5; D gene uncertain. Germline lookup yields CDR1 SGHTA and CDR2 FQGNSA. Trimming removed 5 bases from V and 6 bases from J, with 11 bases in between. The CDR3 is 13 residues long. The CDR3 coding sequence is TGTGCCAGCAGCGGTACAACGGCTCAGCCCCAGCATTTT. Residues: CASSGTTAQPQHF.

The chain couples TRBV10-3 to TRBJ1-4; D may be TRBD1 (5 bases). V was shortened by 5 bases and J by 8 bases, with 15 bases between the two germline ends. Germline CDR1 reads ENHRY; CDR2 reads SYGVKD. The CDR3 loop spans 14 amino acids. CDR3 sequence (DNA): TGTGCCATCAGTAACCGGGACCAGAAAGAAAAACTGTTTTTT. The encoded protein is CAISNRDQKEKLFF.

The V and J genes are TRBV27 and TRBJ2-7; D is uncertain. This CDR3 spans 13 amino acids. V was cut by 0 bases and J by 6 bases, with 9 bases left in between. Germline V gene lookup returns CDR1 MNHEY and CDR2 SMNVEV (reference sequence). CDR3 in amino acids: CASSLSIRGEQYF. The CDR3 DNA reads TGTGCCAGCAGTTTATCGATCAGAGGCGAGCAGTACTTC.

The chain uses TRBV5-1 and TRBJ1-2; 9 bases are a match to TRBD1. This CDR3 contains 15 residues. Germline V gene data show CDR1 as SGHRS and CDR2 as YFSETQ. The J segment lost 2 bases and the V segment lost 1 base, leaving 3 bases of the junction unmatched. CDR3 region: CASSLSGTGNYGYTF. DNA for the CDR3: TGCGCCAGCAGCTTGTCCGGGACAGGGAACTATGGCTACACCTTC.

This clone showed up just once. This chain joins TRBV4-1 and TRBJ1-4; maybe TRBD1 (5 bases). The V end was cut by 0 bases, the J end by 6 bases, with 14 bases between. This CDR3 region has 16 residues. CDR1 MGHRA and CDR2 YSYEKL come from the germline V gene. The CDR3 DNA sequence: TGCGCCAGCAGCCAAGATCAGGGTGGGTTAGATGAAAAACTGTTTTTT. Protein product: CASSQDQGGLDEKLFF.

The chain employs TRBV2 and TRBJ1-5, with 9 bases identical to TRBD1. The V and J ends lost 6 bases and 6 bases, in that order; junction bases with no gene match: 6. Germline V lookup: CDR1 SNHLY, CDR2 FYNNEI. CDR3 size: 14 residues. CDR3 sequence: CASREQGAGQPQHF. The CDR3, as DNA: TGTGCCAGCAGGGAACAGGGGGCAGGTCAGCCCCAGCATTTT.

The chain employs TRBV7-8 and TRBJ2-1; 7 positions agree with TRBD1. The CDR3 length is 15 residues. V was pared by 5 bases and J by 4 bases, with 8 bases of the junction left unmatched. Germline values: CDR1 SGHVS, CDR2 FQNEAQ. The CDR3 bases are TGTGCCAGCAGCCTTCAGGGGGTTTGGTACAATGAGCAGTTCTTC. It specifies CASSLQGVWYNEQFF.

This chain links TRBV4-1 with TRBJ1-5; no firm D call. V shed 5 bases and J shed 1 base, with 12 bases lying between them. The CDR3 consists of 15 residues. In germline, CDR1 is MGHRA, CDR2 YSYEKL. The CDR3 reads CASSMTRESNQPQHF. DNA of the CDR3: TGCGCCAGCAGCATGACCCGGGAAAGCAATCAGCCCCAGCATTTT.

Here the CDR3 DNA reads TGTGCCAGCAGCTACGGGACAGGGAGTCAGCCCCAGCATTTT. Its translation: CASSYGTGSQPQHF. V is TRBV5-6 and J is TRBJ1-5, with 9 bases matching TRBD1. Germline assignment: CDR1 SGHDT and CDR2 YYEEEE. The junction had 4 bases not matched to a gene; V was cut back by 3 bases and J by 6 bases. CDR3 length: 14 amino acids.

The chain has TRBV7-9 and TRBJ1-6; D gene ambiguous. Trimming shortened V by 7 bases and J by 14 bases, and 12 bases separated the two germline ends. The germline V gene has CDR1 SEHNR and CDR2 FQNEAQ (reference sequence). The CDR3 is 11 amino acids. Here the CDR3 reads CASTPGPALHF. The CDR3 DNA is TGTGCCAGCACCCCTGGGCCAGCCCTCCACTTT.

The chain employs TRBV6-6 and TRBJ1-6; D remains unclear. Germline CDR1 MNHNY, CDR2 SVGAGI (reference sequence). This CDR3 spans 13 amino acids. V lost 5 bases and J lost 5, with 7 bases in between. The DNA of the CDR3 is TGTGCCAGCAGTCCCAGGAATAATTCACCCCTCCACTTT. It specifies CASSPRNNSPLHF.

This chain links TRBV10-2 with TRBJ2-7; D is possibly TRBD1 or TRBD2 (6 bases each). The V end was cut by 2 bases, the J end by 4 bases, with 15 bases between. The CDR3 length is 15 residues. Germline V gene lookup returns CDR1 WSHSY and CDR2 SAAADI. CDR3 in amino acids: CASSEGEGGVYEQYF. DNA of the CDR3: TGCGCCAGCAGTGAGGGTGAGGGGGGCGTATACGAGCAGTACTTC.

The chain couples TRBV7-2 to TRBJ2-5; perhaps D is TRBD1 or TRBD2 (5 bases each). Trimming pared 1 base from V and 1 base from J, leaving 10 bases between. Germline V CDR1 and CDR2: SGHTA, FQGNSA. The CDR3 spans 15 residues. CDR3 sequence (DNA): TGTGCCAGCAGCTTAGTGGTTGGGGGCCAAGAGACCCAGTACTTC. This translates into CASSLVVGGQETQYF.

This chain connects TRBV29-1 to TRBJ1-1; maybe TRBD1 (5 bases). This CDR3 is built from 15 residues. Germline V gene data show CDR1 as SQVTM and CDR2 as ANQGSEA. Trimming cost V 6 bases and J 0 bases, with 17 bases left between them. The CDR3 reads CSVARGWGMNTEAFF. In nucleotides, the CDR3 is TGCAGCGTGGCGAGGGGTTGGGGCATGAACACTGAAGCTTTCTTT.

This sequence joins TRBV18 and TRBJ1-3; D unclear. CDR3 length equals 16 residues. From germline, CDR1 is KGHSH and CDR2 LQKENI. V was trimmed by 2 bases and J by 0 bases, leaving 11 bases between them. The CDR3 loop reads CASSPGSGSSGNTIYF. The CDR3 bases are TGTGCCAGCTCACCAGGATCCGGGAGCTCTGGAAACACCATATATTTT.

The chain joins TRBV9 to TRBJ2-5; no clear D gene. Trimming pared 4 bases from V and 0 bases from J, leaving 7 bases between. The CDR3 consists of 13 residues. Germline V gene lookup returns CDR1 SGDLS and CDR2 YYNGEE. The CDR3 bases are TGTGCCAGCAGCCTTGGGGACCAAGAGACCCAGTACTTC. Residues: CASSLGDQETQYF.

The chain combines TRBV28 with TRBJ2-1; weak D call: TRBD2 (5 bases). Trimming removed 6 bases at V and 7 bases at J, with 16 bases between. This CDR3 region has 14 residues. Germline CDR1 and CDR2: MDHEN and SYDVKM. This chain's CDR3 is CASRSLGMGNEQFF. CDR3 bases: TGTGCCAGCAGATCCCTCGGGATGGGGAATGAGCAGTTCTTC.

This chain connects TRBV19 to TRBJ2-1; TRBD1 matches at 9 bases. Germline values: CDR1 LNHDA, CDR2 SQIVND (reference sequence). With V trimmed by 6 bases and J by 0 bases, 18 bases remained unmatched. CDR3 size: 20 residues. The CDR3 spells CASRPIPGQGIVGSYNEQFF. The DNA of the CDR3 is TGTGCCAGTAGACCTATACCGGGACAGGGAATTGTGGGCTCCTACAATGAGCAGTTCTTC.

The V and J genes are TRBV28 and TRBJ2-1, with TRBD1 matching over 7 bases. This CDR3 has 14 residues. The germline CDR1 and CDR2 sequences are MDHEN and SYDVKM. V was pared by 3 bases and J by 4 bases, with 3 bases of the junction left unmatched. CDR3 sequence: CASSLGQPYNEQFF. The CDR3 nucleotides read TGTGCCAGCAGTTTGGGACAGCCTTACAATGAGCAGTTCTTC.

This chain connects TRBV28 to TRBJ1-5; D is uncertain. The CDR3 is 15 amino acids. Germline V gene sequence: CDR1 MDHEN, CDR2 SYDVKM. Trimming left V 5 bases short and J 1 base short, with 12 bases between. The CDR3 region has the DNA TGTGCCAGCAGTACCGCGGCGGGAAGCAATCAGCCCCAGCATTTT. This translates into CASSTAAGSNQPQHF. Full variable domain (missing parts from reference TRBV28 and TRBJ1-5): DVKVTQSSRYLVKRTGEKVFLECVQDMDHENMFWYRQDPGLGLRLIYFSYDVKMKEKGDIPEGYSVSREKKERFSLILESASTNQTSMYLCASSTAAGSNQPQHFGDGTRLSIL.

The CDR3 reads CASSKILTDTQYF. The CDR3 coding sequence is TGTGCCAGCAGCAAAATCCTGACAGATACGCAGTATTTT. The chain combines TRBV9 with TRBJ2-3, with D unresolved. The CDR3 totals 13 residues. The V end was cut by 4 bases, the J end by 3 bases, with 9 bases between. The germline CDR1 and CDR2 sequences are SGDLS and YYNGEE.

V gene TRBV9 combines with J gene TRBJ2-1; 9 bases match TRBD1. Germline CDR1 and CDR2: SGDLS and YYNGEE. The CDR3 runs 15 residues. V was clipped by 4 bases and J by 7 bases; unmatched bases: 9. The CDR3 loop reads CASSHRDRALNEQFF. CDR3 in DNA: TGTGCCAGCAGCCACCGGGACAGGGCCCTTAATGAGCAGTTCTTC. Together with reference TRBV9 and TRBJ2-1, the CDR3 gives the full variable domain: DSGVTQTPKHLITATGQRVTLRCSPRSGDLSVYWYQQSLDQGLQFLIQYYNGEERAKGNILERFSAQQFPDLHSELNLSSLELGDSALYFCASSHRDRALNEQFFGPGTRLTVL.

CDR3 residues: CASSQFYEQYF. DNA of the CDR3: TGTGCCAGCAGTCAATTTTACGAGCAGTACTTC. V is TRBV5-8 and J is TRBJ2-7, with no clear D. Germline CDR1 reads SGHTS; CDR2 reads YDEGEE. CDR3 length: 11 residues. Trimming left V 5 bases short and J 4 bases short, with 7 bases between.